This T cell receptor beta chain came from a study of shared clonotypes between healthy human individuals. V was shortened by 1 base and J by 2 bases, with 12 bases between the two germline ends. This CDR3 is built from 15 residues. Per the germline V gene, CDR1 is SNHLY and CDR2 is FYNNEI. Produced via immunoSEQ multiplex PCR; TCRdb's table is partial and in-frame only. The sample consists of about 2 million clones, about 95% of them appearing once. On this clone: The antigen remains undetermined.

Overall study findings and caveats: Investigators expected sequencing depth to affect clonotype sharing among donors. In this cohort, only blood was sampled, and tissue repertoires likely differ.

The naive CD8 subset, CD45RO-negative cells positively selected for CCR7, excluded terminally differentiated effector memory CD45RA+ cells. Donation came from healthy HIV-negative adults that had no recent acute infections or vaccinations. Within Nashville, Tennessee resided all donors, each a Caucasian adult. This chain uses TRBV2 with TRBJ2-7, with D perhaps matching TRBD2 (5 bases). Sequencing input: naive CD8+ T cells sorted from blood. The receptor's source is a man aged 18-30 years in good health. The CDR3 here is CASSEDSLATYEQYF. CDR3 nucleotides: TGTGCCAGCAGTGAAGACTCCCTAGCAACCTACGAGCAGTACTTC. The whole variable domain, filled in from reference TRBV2 and TRBJ2-7, reads EPEVTQTPSHQVTQMGQEVILRCVPISNHLYFYWYRQILGQKVEFLVSFYNNEISEKSEIFDDQFSVERPDGSNFTLKIRSTKLEDSAMYFCASSEDSLATYEQYFGPGTRLTVT.